Presented here are 30 T cell receptor beta chains from one specimen sequenced in a study of blood T cell repertoires in COVID-19. TCRdb's table, derived via immunoSEQ multiplex PCR, lists solely in-frame clones and lacks some. The table shows a few hundred thousand clones, with 80% to 90% occurring only once. The source material was peripheral blood. These receptors were obtained from a woman aged 25 to 39 with active or convalescent COVID-19.

V gene TRBV19 combines with J gene TRBJ2-1; TRBD2 aligns across 11 bases. Losses at the gene ends were 5 bases for V and 4 bases for J; bases not matched to a gene: 4. CDR1 is LNHDA, CDR2 SQIVND, per germline (reference sequence). This CDR3 is built from 15 residues. CDR3 loop: CASSSSGGTYNEQFF. The DNA of the CDR3 is TGTGCCAGTAGTTCTAGCGGGGGGACATACAATGAGCAGTTCTTC.

CDR3 sequence (DNA): TGTGCCAGCAGCCGCTGGGGACAGGGGACCTCTAACTATGGCTACACCTTC. Translated, it gives CASSRWGQGTSNYGYTF. The V gene is TRBV28, the J gene TRBJ1-2; 10 nucleotides match TRBD1. V trimming: 6 bases; J trimming: 0 bases; junction bases outside the gene matches: 10. CDR1 and CDR2 from the germline V gene are MDHEN and SYDVKM. The CDR3 loop spans 17 amino acids.

J is TRBJ1-6 and V is TRBV25-1; D remains ambiguous. V was pared by 5 bases and J by 7 bases, with 6 bases between. The CDR3 covers 12 residues. CDR1 and CDR2 from the germline V gene are MGHDK and SYGVNS. As DNA, the CDR3 is TGTGCCAGCAGTCGGTGGAATTCACCCCTCCACTTT. Translating it yields CASSRWNSPLHF.

This chain connects TRBV6-2 or TRBV6-3 to TRBJ2-7, with 8 bases identical to TRBD1. This CDR3 contains 15 residues. From germline, CDR1 is MNHEY and CDR2 SVGEGT. V lost 1 base and J lost 1; bases outside the gene matches: 3. CDR3: CASSYFGQGSYEQYF. Written as DNA, the CDR3 is TGTGCCAGCAGTTACTTTGGACAGGGATCCTACGAGCAGTACTTC.

The chain is built from TRBV7-8 and TRBJ2-7, with D perhaps TRBD1 (6 bases). The V end lost 5 bases, the J end lost 3 bases, and 14 bases lay between the germline ends. The germline CDR1 and CDR2 sequences are SGHVS and FQNEAQ. The CDR3 loop spans 14 amino acids. The CDR3 bases are TGTGCCAGCAGCGAACAGGGTCTGTTCTACGAGCAGTACTTC. Translating it yields CASSEQGLFYEQYF.

The chain recombines TRBV7-6 with TRBJ2-1, with 8 bases aligning to TRBD2. Germline lookup yields CDR1 SGHVS and CDR2 FNYEAQ. The CDR3 covers 15 residues. The V segment lost 1 base and the J segment 6 bases; nucleotides outside the gene matches: 5. CDR3 loop: CASSLGATSANEQFF. The CDR3 DNA reads TGTGCCAGCAGCTTAGGTGCGACTAGCGCCAATGAGCAGTTCTTC.

The chain recombines TRBV7-2 with TRBJ2-3, with 11 bases that match TRBD1. With 5 bases clipped from V and 5 bases from J, the junction kept 9 bases outside the gene matches. Germline V gene sequence: CDR1 SGHTA, CDR2 FQGNSA. The length of the CDR3 is 16 residues. The DNA for the CDR3 is TGTGCCAGCAGCCCACGCCGGACAGGGGGCAAAGATACGCAGTATTTT. This gives the protein CASSPRRTGGKDTQYF.

The rearrangement links TRBV15 to TRBJ1-2; D remains unclear. The CDR3 runs 11 residues. The V gene's germline CDR1 is LNHNV and CDR2 YYDKDF (reference sequence). V lost 8 bases and J lost 4, with 8 bases in between. The chain's CDR3 is CATGRVYGYTF. As DNA, the CDR3 is TGTGCCACCGGGCGAGTCTATGGCTACACCTTC. Supplemented by reference TRBV15 and TRBJ1-2, the full variable domain reads DAMVIQNPRYQVTQFGKPVTLSCSQTLNHNVMYWYQQKSSQAPKLLFHYYDKDFNNEADTPDNFQSRRPNTSFCFLDIRSPGLGDTAMYLCATGRVYGYTFGSGTRLTVV.

The chain links TRBV2 to TRBJ2-5; TRBD2 might be the D (6 bases). The CDR3 contains 15 residues. V lost 7 bases to trimming and J lost 0 bases, with 15 bases between them. Per the germline V gene, CDR1 is SNHLY and CDR2 is FYNNEI. The chain's CDR3 is CASKREAGHQETQYF. CDR3 nucleotides: TGTGCCAGCAAAAGGGAGGCGGGGCACCAAGAGACCCAGTACTTC.

The CDR3: CASNLGDQETQYF. In nucleotides, the CDR3 is TGTGCCAGCAATCTCGGGGACCAAGAGACCCAGTACTTC. V usage is TRBV2 and J usage is TRBJ2-5; weak D call: TRBD2 (5 bases). The CDR3 is 13 residues long. Between the trimmed V and J ends, which lost 7 bases and 0 bases, there was a span of 9 bases. Looked up from germline, CDR1 is SNHLY and CDR2 is FYNNEI.

A single count supports this clone. This rearrangement joins TRBV11-3 to TRBJ2-3; TRBD1 matches at 9 bases. Losses at the gene ends were 4 bases for V and 2 bases for J; bases not matched to a gene: 4. The germline V gene has CDR1 SGHNT and CDR2 YENEEA. The CDR3 extends over 15 amino acids. CDR3 residues: CASSSGQGFTDTQYF. The CDR3 bases are TGTGCCAGCAGCTCCGGACAGGGGTTCACAGATACGCAGTATTTT.

The rearrangement joins TRBV2 to TRBJ1-2; tentatively, D is TRBD1 (6 bases). The V gene's germline CDR1 is SNHLY and CDR2 FYNNEI. The CDR3 is made up of 14 amino acids. The V end was cut by 6 bases, the J end by 4 bases, with 15 bases between. This chain's CDR3 is CASRRGQKSYGYTF. CDR3 sequence (DNA): TGTGCCAGCAGGAGGGGACAAAAGAGCTATGGCTACACCTTC.

The chain has TRBV6-1 and TRBJ1-1; no clear D gene. This CDR3 has 14 amino acids. The V end was cut by 0 bases, the J end by 3 bases, with 8 bases between. Looked up from germline, CDR1 is MNHNS and CDR2 is SASEGT. The CDR3 coding sequence is TGTGCCAGCAGTGAAGCGCTAAGAGACACTGAAGCTTTCTTT. It codes for CASSEALRDTEAFF.

This rearrangement joins TRBV4-2 to TRBJ2-1; D might be TRBD2 (7 bases). This CDR3 spans 15 amino acids. Germline CDR1 reads LGHNA; CDR2 reads YNFKEQ. Trimming took 1 base from V and 4 from J, leaving 11 bases between them. The CDR3, as DNA: TGTGCCAGCAGCCAAGGGGGGGGCAAATACAATGAGCAGTTCTTC. Translated: CASSQGGGKYNEQFF.

The rearrangement joins TRBV28 to TRBJ1-5; perhaps TRBD1 as D (6 bases). Looked up from germline, CDR1 is MDHEN and CDR2 is SYDVKM. V was shortened by 2 bases and J by 3 bases, with 11 bases between the two germline ends. There are 15 residues in the CDR3. Here the CDR3 DNA reads TGTGCCAGCAGTTTAAGACAGGCCCTCAATCAGCCCCAGCATTTT. This codes for CASSLRQALNQPQHF.

The chain uses TRBV4-1 and TRBJ1-5; possible D gene TRBD1, 6 bases. CDR1 and CDR2 from the germline V gene are MGHRA and YSYEKL. V shed 5 bases and J shed 0 bases, with 17 bases lying between them. This CDR3 contains 17 residues. CDR3 in DNA: TGCGCCAGCAGCGAAGCCAAGGGGACATATAGCAATCAGCCCCAGCATTTT. This sequence encodes CASSEAKGTYSNQPQHF.

Here the CDR3 DNA reads TGTGCCAGCAGCCTGACAGGCTCAATTACTGAAAAACTGTTTTTT. Its protein product is CASSLTGSITEKLFF. This chain joins TRBV11-2 and TRBJ1-4; tentative D call: TRBD1 (6 bases). Per germline, CDR1 SGHAT and CDR2 FQNNGV. V was trimmed by 5 bases and J by 7 bases, leaving 17 bases between them. The CDR3 is 15 amino acids.

The chain couples TRBV28 to TRBJ1-4, with a weak D call TRBD1 (6 bases). The CDR3 runs 14 residues. Trimming pared 5 bases from V and 7 bases from J, leaving 14 bases between. Germline V gives CDR1 MDHEN, CDR2 SYDVKM. Here the CDR3 DNA reads TGTGCCAGCAGTCCAGGACAGTGGGGTGAAAAACTGTTTTTT. The encoded protein is CASSPGQWGEKLFF.

The rearrangement links TRBV7-2 to TRBJ2-3; TRBD1 might be the D (5 bases). The CDR3 is 15 amino acids. The germline V gene has CDR1 SGHTA and CDR2 FQGNSA. Trimming removed 1 base from V and 4 bases from J, with 12 bases in between. This CDR3 is CASSLEGRVADTQYF. The CDR3 coding sequence is TGTGCCAGCAGCTTAGAAGGCAGGGTGGCAGATACGCAGTATTTT.

This clone was counted between two and nine times. The chain uses TRBV5-1 and TRBJ1-6; possible D gene TRBD1, 6 bases. The CDR3 contains 15 residues. CDR1 is SGHRS and CDR2 is YFSETQ in the germline V gene. The V gene lost 4 bases and the J gene lost 7 bases, with 15 bases spanning the gap. This chain's CDR3 is CASSPVGGGNSPLHF. CDR3 nucleotide sequence: TGCGCCAGCAGCCCGGTGGGGGGGGGCAATTCACCCCTCCACTTT.

The chain uses TRBV3-1 (or the pseudogene TRBV3-2) and TRBJ1-5; D not certain. There are 13 residues in the CDR3. V was cut by 5 bases and J by 3 bases, with 8 bases left in between. Germline V gene sequence: CDR1 LGHDT, CDR2 YNNKEL (reference sequence). The CDR3: CASSAKINQPQHF. The CDR3 DNA is TGTGCCAGCAGCGCGAAGATCAATCAGCCCCAGCATTTT.

This clone was detected a few times. J is TRBJ1-4 and V is TRBV27; D is unresolved. Germline lookup yields CDR1 MNHEY and CDR2 SMNVEV (reference sequence). The CDR3 contains 14 residues. V was clipped by 10 bases and J by 5 bases, with 17 bases between them. DNA of the CDR3: TGTGCCACCCGGAGGGCGGGAGAGAATGAAAAACTGTTTTTT. Amino acid sequence: CATRRAGENEKLFF. Supplemented by reference TRBV27 and TRBJ1-4, the full variable domain reads EAQVTQNPRYLITVTGKKLTVTCSQNMNHEYMSWYRQDPGLGLRQIYYSMNVEVTDKGDVPEGYKVSRKEKRNFPLILESPSPNQTSLYFCATRRAGENEKLFFGSGTQLSVL.

This chain joins TRBV30 and TRBJ1-1; D is undetermined. The CDR3 contains 13 residues. Trimming removed 5 bases at V and 0 bases at J, with 10 bases between. Germline V CDR1 and CDR2: GTSNPN, SVGIG (reference sequence). The chain's CDR3 is CAWDEQMNTEAFF. The CDR3 DNA reads as TGTGCCTGGGACGAACAGATGAACACTGAAGCTTTCTTT.

The chain is built from TRBV6-6 and TRBJ2-5; 8 nucleotides match TRBD1. Looked up from germline, CDR1 is MNHNY and CDR2 is SVGAGI (reference sequence). V shed 6 bases and J 5 bases; nucleotides not matched to a gene: 5. This CDR3 has 13 amino acids. The CDR3 DNA follows: TGTGCCAGCAGACAGACAGGGGTGGAGACCCAGTACTTC. As protein: CASRQTGVETQYF.

Of note for this clone: This specimen includes other DNA sequences encoding the same CDR3. The CDR3 loop is CASSIGSYNSPLHF. The CDR3 DNA sequence: TGTGCCAGTAGTATCGGGTCCTATAATTCACCCCTCCACTTT. The rearrangement uses TRBV19 and TRBJ1-6; D is undetermined. Germline V lookup: CDR1 LNHDA, CDR2 SQIVND (reference sequence). V lost 3 bases, J lost 1 base, and 4 bases lay in between. This CDR3 has 14 amino acids. The variable domain in full, with the rest retrieved from reference TRBV19 and TRBJ1-6, is DGGITQSPKYLFRKEGQNVTLSCEQNLNHDAMYWYRQDPGQGLRLIYYSQIVNDFQKGDIAEGYSVSREKKESFPLTVTSAQKNPTAFYLCASSIGSYNSPLHFGNGTRLTVT.

The rearrangement links TRBV4-1 to TRBJ1-3, with D possibly being TRBD1 (5 bases). Germline V gene data show CDR1 as MGHRA and CDR2 as YSYEKL. CDR3 length: 18 amino acids. The V and J ends lost 2 bases and 1 base respectively, with 18 bases between them. The CDR3 coding sequence is TGCGCCAGCAGCCAATTGCGAAGGGGCCTTAAGTCTGGAAACACCATATATTTT. Amino acid sequence: CASSQLRRGLKSGNTIYF.

The rearrangement links TRBV6-4 to TRBJ2-7, with D perhaps TRBD1 (5 bases). The germline V and J ends were trimmed by 4 bases and 1 base, with 8 bases remaining between them. Germline CDR1 and CDR2: MRHNA and SNTAGT. The CDR3 consists of 13 residues. The CDR3 DNA is TGTGCCAGCAGTGGGACATCTTCCTACGAGCAGTACTTC. This sequence encodes CASSGTSSYEQYF.

This clone was recorded a few times. CDR3: CASSSFLAVSEQYF. The CDR3 region has the DNA TGTGCCAGCAGCTCCTTTCTGGCCGTCAGCGAGCAGTACTTC. J is TRBJ2-7 and V is TRBV6-2 or TRBV6-3; no clear D. The CDR3 totals 14 residues. V gave up 6 bases and J gave up 6 bases, with 18 bases separating them. Per the germline V gene, CDR1 is MNHEY and CDR2 is SVGEGT.

This sequence joins TRBV19 and TRBJ1-1; D unresolved. Looked up from germline, CDR1 is LNHDA and CDR2 is SQIVND (reference sequence). This CDR3 is built from 15 residues. Trimming cost V 7 bases and J 2 bases, with 17 bases left between them. DNA for the CDR3: TGTGCCAGTACCCAAAGAGCGGGTTTTAACACTGAAGCTTTCTTT. It codes for CASTQRAGFNTEAFF.

This chain connects TRBV19 to TRBJ2-4; TRBD2 might be the D (6 bases). The length of the CDR3 is 17 residues. The germline V and J ends were trimmed by 5 bases and 0 bases, with 17 bases remaining between them. The germline CDR1 and CDR2 sequences are LNHDA and SQIVND (reference sequence). In nucleotides, the CDR3 is TGTGCCAGTAGTGTGGGTATTAGCGGATTAGCCAAAAACATTCAGTACTTC. It yields the protein CASSVGISGLAKNIQYF.